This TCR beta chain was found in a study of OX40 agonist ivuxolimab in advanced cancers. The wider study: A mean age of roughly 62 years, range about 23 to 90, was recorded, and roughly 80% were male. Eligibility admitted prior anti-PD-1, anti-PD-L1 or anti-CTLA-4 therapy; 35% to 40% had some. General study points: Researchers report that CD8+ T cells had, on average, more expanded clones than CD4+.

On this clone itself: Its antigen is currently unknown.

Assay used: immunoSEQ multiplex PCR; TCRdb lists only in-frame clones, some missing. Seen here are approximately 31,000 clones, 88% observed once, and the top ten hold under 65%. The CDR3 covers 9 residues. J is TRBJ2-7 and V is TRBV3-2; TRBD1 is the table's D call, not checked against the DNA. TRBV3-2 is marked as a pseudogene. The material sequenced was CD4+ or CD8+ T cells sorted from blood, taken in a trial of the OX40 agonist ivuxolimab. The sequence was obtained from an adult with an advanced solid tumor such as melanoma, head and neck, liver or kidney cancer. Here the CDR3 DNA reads TGTGCCCACAGCTACGAGCAGTACTTC. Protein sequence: CAHSYEQYF.